Listed below are T cell receptor beta chains from one sample, sequenced in a study of cytomegalovirus exposure and HLA in healthy donors. Using immunoSEQ multiplex PCR, the repertoire was profiled, and TCRdb retains in-frame clones only, with some absent. The profile shows about 69,000 clones, approximately 72% of them singletons. The sequenced material came from PBMCs. These receptors were collected from a woman aged 25-40 years in good health and CMV-seronegative. CDR3s include the opening cysteine and the closing phenylalanine or tryptophan. The D gene is left open where the match is weak. Size is omitted from some rows. Given values are once, few, many or a class for expanded clones.

D gene	J gene	V gene	CDR3 length	clone size	CDR3 DNA	CDR3 protein
-	TRBJ1-2	TRBV5-1	14	-	TGCGCCAGCAGCTCCCTTGGGGGGGGCTATGGCTACACCTTC	CASSSLGGGYGYTF
TRBD2	TRBJ2-1	TRBV28	15	few	TGTGCCAGCAGTTTTGAGCGGGGGGGCTACAATGAGCAGTTCTTC	CASSFERGGYNEQFF
TRBD2	TRBJ2-1	TRBV27	14	-	TGTGCCAGCGCTAGCGGGGGGAGATGGAATGAGCAGTTCTTC	CASASGGRWNEQFF
-	TRBJ1-2	TRBV20-1	10	-	TGCAGTGCTAGCGAGTATGGCTACACCTTC	CSASEYGYTF
-	TRBJ1-2	TRBV9	14	-	TGTGCCAGCAGCCCGAGTACAGGAAACTATGGCTACACCTTC	CASSPSTGNYGYTF
TRBD1	TRBJ1-1	TRBV6-1	18	-	TGTGCCAGCAGTGAAGCGCCGGGACAGGGGGCGATGAACACTGAAGCTTTCTTT	CASSEAPGQGAMNTEAFF
TRBD2	TRBJ2-5	TRBV5-1	14	-	TGCGCCAGCAACCTAGCGGGTCCGCGGGAGACCCAGTACTTC	CASNLAGPRETQYF
TRBD1	TRBJ2-7	TRBV2	14	once	TGTGCCAGCAGTACGGGACAGGGTCCCTACGAGCAGTACTTC	CASSTGQGPYEQYF
TRBD1	TRBJ1-4	TRBV6-5	14	few	TGTGCCAGCAGACACGGGGACAGTACGGAAAAACTGTTTTTT	CASRHGDSTEKLFF
-	TRBJ1-6	TRBV7-3	16	-	TGTGCCAGCAGCTTAGTCGGTATCGGGTATAATTCACCCCTCCACTTT	CASSLVGIGYNSPLHF
-	TRBJ1-1	TRBV29-1	13	-	TGCAGCGTTGAAGATCGTCCCAGGGGAGAAGCTTTCTTT	CSVEDRPRGEAFF